This T cell receptor (beta chain) was observed in a study of cytomegalovirus exposure and HLA in healthy donors. This PCR relied on a set of 60 Vbeta primers and 13 Jbeta primers. Per the original data handling: It was a later analysis that counted 83 million or so unique TCR beta chains, of which some 10 million were shared. Assay: immunoSEQ multiplex PCR; the TCRdb copy retains only in-frame clones and omits some. That table supplies the V and J calls and clone size; D and trimming were determined from the DNA. Its table lists tens of thousands of clones. Losses at the gene ends were 4 bases for V and 5 bases for J; bases not matched to a gene: 5. CDR1 is SGHNT, CDR2 YYREEE, per germline (reference sequence). The CDR3 is 13 amino acids.

This chain links TRBV5-4 with TRBJ2-5, with 7 bases fitting TRBD2. This sequence was found in a young man in good health and CMV-seropositive. The sequenced material came from PBMCs. CDR3 loop: CASSVGLGETQYF. The CDR3 nucleotides read TGTGCCAGCAGCGTCGGACTAGGCGAGACCCAGTACTTC.